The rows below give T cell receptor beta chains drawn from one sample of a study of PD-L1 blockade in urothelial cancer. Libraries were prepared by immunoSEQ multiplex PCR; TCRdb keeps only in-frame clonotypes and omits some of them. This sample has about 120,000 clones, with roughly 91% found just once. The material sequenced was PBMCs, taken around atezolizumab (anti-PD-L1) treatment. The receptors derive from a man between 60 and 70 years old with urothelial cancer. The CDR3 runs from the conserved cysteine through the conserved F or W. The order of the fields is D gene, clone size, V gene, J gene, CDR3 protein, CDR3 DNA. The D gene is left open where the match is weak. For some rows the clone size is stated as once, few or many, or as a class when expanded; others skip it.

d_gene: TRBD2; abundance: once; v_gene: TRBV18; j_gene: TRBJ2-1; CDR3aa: CASSHVAGSNEQFF; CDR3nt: TGTGCCAGCTCTCATGTAGCGGGGAGCAATGAGCAGTTCTTC
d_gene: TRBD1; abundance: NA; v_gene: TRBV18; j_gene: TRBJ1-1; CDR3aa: CVSEGAGNTEAFF; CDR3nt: TGTGTCAGCGAGGGGGCTGGGAACACTGAAGCTTTCTTT
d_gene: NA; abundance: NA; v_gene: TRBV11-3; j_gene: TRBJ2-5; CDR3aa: CASSLAGLVEETQYF; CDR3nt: TGTGCCAGCAGCTTAGCTGGACTTGTGGAAGAGACCCAGTACTTC
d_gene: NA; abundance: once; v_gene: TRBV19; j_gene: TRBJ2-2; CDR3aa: CASSIGTGYTGELFF; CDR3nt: TGTGCCAGTAGTATAGGCACAGGGTACACCGGGGAGCTGTTTTTT
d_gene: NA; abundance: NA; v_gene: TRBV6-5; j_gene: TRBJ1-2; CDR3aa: CASSYDRANYGYTF; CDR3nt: TGTGCCAGCAGTTACGACAGAGCTAACTATGGCTACACCTTC
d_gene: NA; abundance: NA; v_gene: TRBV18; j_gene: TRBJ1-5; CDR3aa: CASSRPGNSNQPQHF; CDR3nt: TGTGCCAGCTCACGTCCGGGGAATAGCAATCAGCCCCAGCATTTT
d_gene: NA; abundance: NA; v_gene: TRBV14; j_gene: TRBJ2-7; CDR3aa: CASSQVAYEQYF; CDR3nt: TGTGCCAGCAGCCAAGTAGCCTACGAGCAGTACTTC
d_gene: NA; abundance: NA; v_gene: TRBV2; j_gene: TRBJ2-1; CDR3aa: CASIRQSSYNEQFF; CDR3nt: TGTGCCAGCATTCGACAGAGCTCCTACAATGAGCAGTTCTTC
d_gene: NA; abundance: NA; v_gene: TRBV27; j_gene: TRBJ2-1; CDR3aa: CASNQGYEQFF; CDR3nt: TGTGCCAGCAATCAGGGCTATGAGCAGTTCTTC
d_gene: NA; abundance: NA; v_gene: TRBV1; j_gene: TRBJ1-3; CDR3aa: CTSSPRDRGSGNTIYF; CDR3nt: TGCACCAGCAGCCCCCGGGACAGGGGATCTGGAAACACCATATATTTT
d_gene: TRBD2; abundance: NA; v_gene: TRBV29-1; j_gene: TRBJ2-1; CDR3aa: CSVDVSGASPFYNEQFF; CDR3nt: TGCAGCGTTGATGTTAGCGGGGCCTCCCCGTTCTACAATGAGCAGTTCTTC
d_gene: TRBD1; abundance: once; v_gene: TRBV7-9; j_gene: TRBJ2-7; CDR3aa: CASSAGTGFSYEQYF; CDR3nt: TGTGCCAGCAGCGCCGGGACAGGGTTTTCCTACGAGCAGTACTTC
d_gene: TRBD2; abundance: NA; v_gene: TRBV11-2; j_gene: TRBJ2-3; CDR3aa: CASSLTGTSGFTDTQYF; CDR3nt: TGTGCCAGCAGCTTGACCGGGACTAGCGGCTTCACAGATACGCAGTATTTT
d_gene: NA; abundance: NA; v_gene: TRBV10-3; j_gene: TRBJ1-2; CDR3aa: CAISGWTANYGYTF; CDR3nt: TGTGCCATCAGTGGATGGACAGCGAACTATGGCTACACCTTC
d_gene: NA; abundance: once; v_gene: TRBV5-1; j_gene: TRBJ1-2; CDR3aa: CASSPGGENYGYTF; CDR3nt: TGCGCCAGCAGCCCTGGGGGCGAGAACTATGGCTACACCTTC
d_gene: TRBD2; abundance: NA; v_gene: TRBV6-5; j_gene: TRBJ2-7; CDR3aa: CASKLAGANYEQYF; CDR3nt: TGTGCCAGCAAACTAGCGGGGGCCAATTACGAGCAGTACTTC
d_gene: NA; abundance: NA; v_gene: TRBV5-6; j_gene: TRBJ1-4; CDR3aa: CASSTTGHLTNEKLFF; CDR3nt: TGTGCCAGCAGCACTACGGGACACCTAACTAATGAAAAACTGTTTTTT
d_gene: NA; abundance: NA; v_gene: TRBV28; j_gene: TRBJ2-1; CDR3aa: CASSRPRLAGFSYNEQFF; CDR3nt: TGTGCCAGCAGCCGGCCGCGCTTGGCGGGATTCTCCTACAATGAGCAGTTCTTC
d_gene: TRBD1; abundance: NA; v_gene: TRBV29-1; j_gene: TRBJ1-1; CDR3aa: CSATGQLNTEAFF; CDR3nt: TGCAGCGCAACGGGACAGCTGAACACTGAAGCTTTCTTT
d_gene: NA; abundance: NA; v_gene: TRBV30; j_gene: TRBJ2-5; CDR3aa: CAWSVTGETQYF; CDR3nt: TGTGCCTGGAGTGTGACGGGAGAGACCCAGTACTTC
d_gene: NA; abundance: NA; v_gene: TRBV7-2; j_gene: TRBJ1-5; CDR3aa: CASSRGDRGQPQHF; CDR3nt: TGTGCCAGCAGCCGAGGAGACAGAGGTCAGCCCCAGCATTTT
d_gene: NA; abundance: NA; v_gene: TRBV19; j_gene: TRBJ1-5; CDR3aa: CASSRRSELNQPQHF; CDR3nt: TGTGCCAGTAGTAGGCGGTCAGAGCTTAATCAGCCCCAGCATTTT
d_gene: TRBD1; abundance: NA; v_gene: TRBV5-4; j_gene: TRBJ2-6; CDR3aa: CASSLATGQNSGANVLTF; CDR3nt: TGTGCCAGCAGCTTGGCTACGGGACAGAACTCTGGGGCCAACGTCCTGACTTTC
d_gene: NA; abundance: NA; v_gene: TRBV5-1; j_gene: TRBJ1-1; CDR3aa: CASSLGLVLGAEAFF; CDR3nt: TGCGCCAGCAGCTTGGGGCTCGTCTTGGGCGCTGAAGCTTTCTTT
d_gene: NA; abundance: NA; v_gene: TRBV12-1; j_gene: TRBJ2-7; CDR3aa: CASINPPGQGFYEQYF; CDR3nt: TGTGCCAGCATCAACCCCCCGGGACAGGGGTTCTACGAGCAGTACTTC
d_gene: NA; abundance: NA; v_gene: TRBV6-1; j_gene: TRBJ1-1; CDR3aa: CASRILGGTEAFF; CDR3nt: TGTGCCAGCAGGATCCTGGGGGGTACTGAAGCTTTCTTT
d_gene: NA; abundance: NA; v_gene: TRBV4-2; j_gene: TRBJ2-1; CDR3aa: CASSQDAGSYNEQFF; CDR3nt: TGTGCCAGCAGCCAAGACGCGGGGTCCTACAATGAGCAGTTCTTC
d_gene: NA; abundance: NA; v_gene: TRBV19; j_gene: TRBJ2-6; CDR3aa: CASSSKGAGANVLTF; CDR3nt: TGTGCCAGTAGTAGTAAGGGGGCTGGGGCCAACGTCCTGACTTTC
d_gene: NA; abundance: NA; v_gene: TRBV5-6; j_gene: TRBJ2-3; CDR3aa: CASSLTVAESRPPYTQYF; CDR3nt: TGTGCCAGCAGCTTGACTGTAGCGGAATCCCGCCCACCCTATACGCAGTATTTT
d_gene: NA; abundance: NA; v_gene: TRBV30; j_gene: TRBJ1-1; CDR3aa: CAWSVGAVTEAFF; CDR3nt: TGTGCCTGGAGTGTAGGGGCAGTCACTGAAGCTTTCTTT
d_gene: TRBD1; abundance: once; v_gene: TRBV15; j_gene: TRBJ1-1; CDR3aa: CATSRPGQVTEAFF; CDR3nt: TGTGCCACCAGCAGACCAGGACAGGTCACTGAAGCTTTCTTT
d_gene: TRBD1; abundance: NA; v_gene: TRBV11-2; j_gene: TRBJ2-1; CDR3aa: CASSYGQGLEEQFF; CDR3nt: TGTGCCAGCAGTTACGGACAGGGACTGGAGGAGCAGTTCTTC
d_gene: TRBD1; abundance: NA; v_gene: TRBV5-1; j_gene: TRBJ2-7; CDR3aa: CASSQPGQGSYEQYF; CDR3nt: TGCGCCAGCAGCCAACCGGGACAGGGTTCCTACGAGCAGTACTTC
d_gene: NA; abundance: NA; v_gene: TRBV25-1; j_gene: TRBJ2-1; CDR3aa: CASSEYFSSPISYNEQFF; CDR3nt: TGTGCCAGCAGTGAATATTTCAGTTCGCCGATTTCCTACAATGAGCAGTTCTTC
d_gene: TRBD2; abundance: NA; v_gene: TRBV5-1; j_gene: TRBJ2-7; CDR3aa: CASSLAVREALSLYEQYF; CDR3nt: TGCGCCAGCAGCTTGGCCGTGCGGGAGGCTCTAAGCCTCTACGAGCAGTACTTC
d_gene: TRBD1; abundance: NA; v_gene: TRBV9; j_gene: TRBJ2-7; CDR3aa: CASSVSTGDPYEQYF; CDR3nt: TGTGCCAGCAGCGTAAGCACAGGGGACCCCTACGAGCAGTACTTC
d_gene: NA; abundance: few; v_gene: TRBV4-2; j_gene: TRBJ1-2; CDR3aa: CASSQVGVRYGYTF; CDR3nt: TGTGCCAGCAGCCAAGTAGGAGTGAGGTATGGCTACACCTTC
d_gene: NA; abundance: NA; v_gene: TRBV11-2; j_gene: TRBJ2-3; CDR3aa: CASSYGRAGGDTQYF; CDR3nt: TGTGCCAGCAGCTACGGAAGGGCCGGAGGAGATACGCAGTATTTT
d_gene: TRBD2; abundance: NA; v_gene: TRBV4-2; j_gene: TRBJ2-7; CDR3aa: CASSQVQVAGGPSYEQYF; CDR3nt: TGTGCCAGCAGCCAAGTTCAGGTAGCGGGAGGGCCCTCCTACGAGCAGTACTTC
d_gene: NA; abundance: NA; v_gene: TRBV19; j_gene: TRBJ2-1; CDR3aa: CASTPVWGGQGGEQFF; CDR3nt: TGTGCCAGTACCCCGGTTTGGGGGGGCCAAGGAGGGGAGCAGTTCTTC
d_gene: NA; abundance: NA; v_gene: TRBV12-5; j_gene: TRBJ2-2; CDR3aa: CASGLSGTGELFF; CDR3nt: TGTGCTAGTGGTTTGTCGGGCACCGGGGAGCTGTTTTTT
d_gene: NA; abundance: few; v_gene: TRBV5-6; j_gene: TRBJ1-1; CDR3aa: CASSSGQYRAFF; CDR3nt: TGTGCCAGCAGTTCCGGACAGTACAGAGCTTTCTTT
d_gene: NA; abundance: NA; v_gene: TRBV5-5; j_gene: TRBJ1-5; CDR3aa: CASSLAPGHNVQPQHF; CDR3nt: TGTGCCAGCAGCTTGGCCCCGGGACACAACGTTCAGCCCCAGCATTTT
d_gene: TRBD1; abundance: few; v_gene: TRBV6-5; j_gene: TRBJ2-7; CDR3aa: CASSPQQGAHEQYF; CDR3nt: TGTGCCAGCAGCCCGCAACAGGGGGCCCACGAGCAGTACTTC
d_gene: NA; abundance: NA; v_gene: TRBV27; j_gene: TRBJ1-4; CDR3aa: CASTRTGTTNEKLFF; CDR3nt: TGTGCCAGCACGAGGACGGGAACAACTAATGAAAAACTGTTTTTT
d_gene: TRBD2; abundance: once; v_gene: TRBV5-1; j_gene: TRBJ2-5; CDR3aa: CASSFLSGFRALETQYF; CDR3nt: TGCGCCAGCAGCTTCCTTAGCGGGTTTAGGGCTCTCGAGACCCAGTACTTC
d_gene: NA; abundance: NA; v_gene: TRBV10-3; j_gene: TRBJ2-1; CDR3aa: CAIRQGTSGGRANEQFF; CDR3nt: TGTGCCATCCGACAGGGAACTAGCGGAGGTAGGGCAAATGAGCAGTTCTTC
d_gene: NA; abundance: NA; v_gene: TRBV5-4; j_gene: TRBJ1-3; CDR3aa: CASSINQGPGNTIYF; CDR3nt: TGTGCCAGCAGCATTAATCAGGGGCCTGGAAACACCATATATTTT
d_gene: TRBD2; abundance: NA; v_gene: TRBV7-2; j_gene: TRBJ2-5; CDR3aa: CASSSSAGEETQYF; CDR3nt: TGTGCCAGCAGCTCCTCGGCGGGGGAAGAGACCCAGTACTTC
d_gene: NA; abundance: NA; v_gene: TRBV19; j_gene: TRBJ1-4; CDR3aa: CASSPQGLRNEKLFF; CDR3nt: TGTGCCAGTAGCCCCCAGGGTTTACGGAATGAAAAACTGTTTTTT
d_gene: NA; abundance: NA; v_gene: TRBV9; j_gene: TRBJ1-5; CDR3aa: CASSVAGSNQPQHF; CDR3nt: TGTGCCAGCAGCGTAGCCGGGAGCAATCAGCCCCAGCATTTT
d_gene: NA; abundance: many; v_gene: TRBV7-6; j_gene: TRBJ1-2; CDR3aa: CASSLSTGADGYTF; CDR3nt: TGTGCCAGCAGCTTATCCACAGGAGCCGATGGCTACACCTTC